The following is a T cell receptor beta chain sequence with its context. This specimen belongs to a study of blood T cell repertoires in COVID-19. About the research overall: Sites across the United States, Italy and Spain contributed samples from acute and convalescent COVID-19.

Original handling: It was from reference gene primer amplification that nucleated cell counts were estimated. Assay: immunoSEQ multiplex PCR; the TCRdb copy retains only in-frame clones and omits some. V, J and clone size were drawn from that table, and D and trimming were deduced from the DNA. The sample has 120,000 to 150,000 clones; 85% are singletons. The V segment lost 3 bases and the J segment 7 bases; nucleotides outside the gene matches: 6. The CDR3 covers 14 residues. Per the germline V gene, CDR1 is MNHEY and CDR2 is SMNVEV (reference sequence). The gene calls are TRBV27 and TRBJ2-1; 7 bases are a match to TRBD2. The sequencing input was peripheral blood. The clonotype was recovered from a human donor with acute or convalescent COVID-19. The donor label of this sample is uncertain. The CDR3 sequence is CASSFGLAVNEQFF. For the CDR3, the DNA is TGTGCCAGCAGTTTTGGCCTAGCGGTTAATGAGCAGTTCTTC.